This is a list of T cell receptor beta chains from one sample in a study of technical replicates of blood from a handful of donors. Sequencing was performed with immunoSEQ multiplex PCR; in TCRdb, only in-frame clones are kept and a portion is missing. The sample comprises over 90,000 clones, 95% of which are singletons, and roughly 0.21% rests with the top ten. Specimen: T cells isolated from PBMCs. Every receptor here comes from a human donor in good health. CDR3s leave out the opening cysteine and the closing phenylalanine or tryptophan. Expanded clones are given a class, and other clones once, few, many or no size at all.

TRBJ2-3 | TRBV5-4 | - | ASSSRGSTDTQY
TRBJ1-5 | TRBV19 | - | ASSHGTGFYQPQH
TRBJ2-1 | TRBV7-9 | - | ASSLGTSSYNEQF
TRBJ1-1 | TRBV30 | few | AWGQGVAEAF
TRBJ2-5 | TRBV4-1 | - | ASSTREPSGRETQY
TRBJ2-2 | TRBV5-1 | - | ASSLRTGGGNTGELF
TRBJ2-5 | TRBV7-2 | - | ASSPTGRTSGRFETQY
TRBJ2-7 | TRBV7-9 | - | ASTQGYEQY
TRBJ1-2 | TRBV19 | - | ASSRDSNYGYT
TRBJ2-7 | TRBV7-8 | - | ASSFVWGGGSSYEQY
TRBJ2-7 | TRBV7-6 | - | ASSTSPRLTGLFAYEQY
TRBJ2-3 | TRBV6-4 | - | ASSVLAGETDTQY
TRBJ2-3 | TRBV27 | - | ASSPLGQADTQY
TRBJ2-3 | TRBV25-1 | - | ASSDGGARNTQY
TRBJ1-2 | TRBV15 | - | ATSRDLEAYYGYT
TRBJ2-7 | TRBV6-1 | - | ASTQAGVPYEQY
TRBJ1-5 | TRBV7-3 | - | ASSLSSNQPQH
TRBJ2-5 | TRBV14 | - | ASSPLY
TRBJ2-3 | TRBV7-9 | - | ASSFLGRASDTQY
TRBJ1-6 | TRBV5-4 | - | ASTLGGTDNSPLH
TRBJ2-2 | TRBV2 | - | ASRWGQATGELF
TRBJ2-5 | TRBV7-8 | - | ASSAYTGENRETQY
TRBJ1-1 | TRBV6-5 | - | ASSSSNRGNTEAF
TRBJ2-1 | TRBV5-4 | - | ASSPLAGGSYNEQF
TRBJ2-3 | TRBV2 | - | ASSAGLAFDTQY
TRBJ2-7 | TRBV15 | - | ATSRGGGEAAYEQY
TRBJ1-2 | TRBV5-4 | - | ASRLRDRGRPDYGYT